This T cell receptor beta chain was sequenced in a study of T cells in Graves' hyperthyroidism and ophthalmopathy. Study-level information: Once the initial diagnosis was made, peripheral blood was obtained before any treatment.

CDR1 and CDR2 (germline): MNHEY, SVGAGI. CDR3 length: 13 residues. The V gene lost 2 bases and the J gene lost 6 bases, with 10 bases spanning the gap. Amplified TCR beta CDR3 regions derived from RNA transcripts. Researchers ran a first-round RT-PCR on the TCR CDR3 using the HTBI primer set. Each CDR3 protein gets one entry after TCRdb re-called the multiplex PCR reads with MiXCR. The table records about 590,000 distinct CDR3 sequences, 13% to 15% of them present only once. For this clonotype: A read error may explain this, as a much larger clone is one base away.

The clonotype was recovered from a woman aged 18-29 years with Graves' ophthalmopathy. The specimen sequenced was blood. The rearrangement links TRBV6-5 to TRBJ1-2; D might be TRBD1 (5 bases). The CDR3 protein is CASSYGGSHGYTF. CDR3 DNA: TGTGCCAGCAGTTACGGGGGGAGCCATGGCTACACCTTC.